Listed below are T cell receptor beta chains from one sample, sequenced in a study of blood T cell repertoires in COVID-19. TCRdb's copy holds only in-frame clones and misses some; the assay was immunoSEQ multiplex PCR. The data show some 270,000 clones, about 89% seen once. The sample comprised peripheral blood. The receptor set was obtained from a middle-aged man with active or convalescent COVID-19. Both conserved end residues are part of each CDR3. The order of the fields is CDR3 DNA, CDR3 protein, D gene, clone size, J gene, V gene, CDR3 length. D genes are given only for firm matches. Rows may omit the clone size; those that give it use once, few, many or a size class.

TGTGCCAGCAGAAATACAGGTTTTAGCAATCAGCCCCAGCATTTT CASRNTGFSNQPQHF . few TRBJ1-5 TRBV6-5 15
TGTGCCAGCATGGCAGGGGGAGGCTATGGCTACACCTTC CASMAGGGYGYTF TRBD1 . TRBJ1-2 TRBV6-5 13
TGTGCCTGGGCTCGCGGGTCGAATAATTCACCCCTCCACTTT CAWARGSNNSPLHF . . TRBJ1-6 TRBV30 14
TGCGCCAGCAGCCTACATACAAACAGGGAAGACTCTGGAAACACCATATATTTT CASSLHTNREDSGNTIYF . . TRBJ1-3 TRBV4-1 18
TGCAGCGTACTCCATGGCTACACCTTC CSVLHGYTF . . TRBJ1-2 TRBV29-1 9
TGTGCCAGCAGCTTGGACGCCCTTGGGACTAGCGGGGGGGGAGATACGCAGTATTTT CASSLDALGTSGGGDTQYF TRBD2 . TRBJ2-3 TRBV5-6 19
TGCGCCAGCAGTGTCCAGAACACTGAAGCTTTCTTT CASSVQNTEAFF . . TRBJ1-1 TRBV10-2 12
TGTGCCAGCAGCCCCCGGAGGGGCTTGGGAGAGACCCAGTACTTC CASSPRRGLGETQYF . . TRBJ2-5 TRBV7-2 15
TGTGCCAGCAGCCAAGAACCTACCCTCCTCACTGAAGCTTTCTTT CASSQEPTLLTEAFF . once TRBJ1-1 TRBV4-2 15
TGCAGTGCTAGTCTGGGCCTCACCGGGGAGCTGTTTTTT CSASLGLTGELFF . . TRBJ2-2 TRBV20-1 13
TGCAGCGGAGGACAATCCTACAATGAGCAGTTCTTC CSGGQSYNEQFF . . TRBJ2-1 TRBV29-1 12
TGTGCCAGCAGCCTTGACAGTATTAGCACAGATACGCAGTATTTT CASSLDSISTDTQYF . . TRBJ2-3 TRBV3-1/TRBV3-2 15
TGTGCCAGCAGCCAAGTGGGACAGGGAGCGGCCAATCAGCCCCAGCATTTT CASSQVGQGAANQPQHF TRBD1 . TRBJ1-5 TRBV16 17
TGTGCCAGCAGAACGACAAGGTTGGGTCAGCCCCAGCATTTT CASRTTRLGQPQHF . . TRBJ1-5 TRBV5-8 14
TGTGCCAGCTCCACGGGGGGCAATCAGCCCCAGCATTTT CASSTGGNQPQHF . . TRBJ1-5 TRBV18 13
TGTGCCAGCAGTGTCATGAGGACTAGGCAAGAGACCCAGTACTTC CASSVMRTRQETQYF TRBD2 . TRBJ2-5 TRBV2 15
TGCGCCAGCAGCCCGACTAGCGGGGGTAGCACAGATACGCAGTATTTT CASSPTSGGSTDTQYF TRBD2 . TRBJ2-3 TRBV5-1 16
TGTGCCAGCAGTGAACGGGGGGACCTTCTCGATCAGCCCCAGCATTTT CASSERGDLLDQPQHF . . TRBJ1-5 TRBV6-4 16
TGCGCCGGATGGCCGGGACAGGGGACCTACGAGCAGTACTTC CAGWPGQGTYEQYF TRBD1 . TRBJ2-7 TRBV5-1 14
TGTGCCAGCAGCCCCGGACTAGCGGGATGGGAGACCCAGTACTTC CASSPGLAGWETQYF TRBD2 . TRBJ2-5 TRBV7-2 15
TGCGCCAGCAGCTTGGATCTTAGGGGCGAAAGCAACGAGCAGTACTTC CASSLDLRGESNEQYF . . TRBJ2-7 TRBV5-1 16
TGTGCCACCAGTGATTGGAGAGCGGGCTCCTACAATGAGCAGTTCTTC CATSDWRAGSYNEQFF . . TRBJ2-1 TRBV24-1 16
TGTGCCAGCAGCTTAGCGTGGACAGGGGGCGAGGAGCAGTACTTC CASSLAWTGGEEQYF TRBD1 once TRBJ2-7 TRBV7-6 15
TGTGCCTGGAGTGTAGGGGTTTACGAGCAGTACTTC CAWSVGVYEQYF . . TRBJ2-7 TRBV30 12
TGTGCCAGCAGCTTAGCGGGGAGATTGGGCTACGAGCAGTACTTC CASSLAGRLGYEQYF . . TRBJ2-7 TRBV11-1 15
TGTGCCAGCAGCTCAACAGGGGTTAACACTGAAGCTTTCTTT CASSSTGVNTEAFF TRBD1 . TRBJ1-1 TRBV13 14
TGTGCCTGGAGTGGGGCGGGGGCGCGCGCAGATACGCAGTATTTT CAWSGAGARADTQYF . once TRBJ2-3 TRBV30 15
TGTGCCAGCAGTTACTGGGGGGGGGAAAAACTGTTTTTT CASSYWGGEKLFF . . TRBJ1-4 TRBV6-6 13
TGTGCCAGCAGCCAAGGGGGGCAGGGCTATGGCTACACCTTC CASSQGGQGYGYTF . . TRBJ1-2 TRBV3-1/TRBV3-2 14
TGCGCCAGCAGCTTGGGGGAGGGAACTGAAGCTTTCTTT CASSLGEGTEAFF . few TRBJ1-1 TRBV5-1 13
TGTGCCAGCAGCTTAGGCTCAGCGGGAGGGCCGACCGGGGAGCTGTTTTTT CASSLGSAGGPTGELFF TRBD2 . TRBJ2-2 TRBV11-3 17
TGTGCCAGCAGTGAAGGGAGCCCCAATGAGCAGTTCTTC CASSEGSPNEQFF . . TRBJ2-1 TRBV2 13
TGCGCCAGCAGCCCTGAGGGTACACACAATCAGCCCCAGCATTTT CASSPEGTHNQPQHF . . TRBJ1-5 TRBV5-1 15
TGTGCCAGCAGTTACTGGACAATAACCACCGGGGAGCTGTTTTTT CASSYWTITTGELFF . . TRBJ2-2 TRBV6-5 15
TGTGCCAGCAGTTTCGACCTGCGGGGTTCACCCCTCCACTTT CASSFDLRGSPLHF . . TRBJ1-6 TRBV27 14
TGTGCCAGCAGGCCGGGACAGGGAAGGAACTATGGCTACACCTTC CASRPGQGRNYGYTF TRBD1 . TRBJ1-2 TRBV6-5 15
TGCGCCAGCAGGCCTACAGGGGGCGGTACAGATACGCAGTATTTT CASRPTGGGTDTQYF TRBD1 . TRBJ2-3 TRBV5-1 15
TGTGCCAGCAGCTTAGTGGCTGGAGCGGGGGAAAAACTGTTTTTT CASSLVAGAGEKLFF . . TRBJ1-4 TRBV11-2 15
TGTGCCAGCAGCTTAGTAGGAGGGGGGGACACTGAAGCTTTCTTT CASSLVGGGDTEAFF . . TRBJ1-1 TRBV7-9 15
TGTGCCAGTAGTATACTAGCGGGCACCAATGAGCAGTTCTTC CASSILAGTNEQFF TRBD2 . TRBJ2-1 TRBV19 14
TGTGCCAGCAGTCGGGACAGGGGGCTTCAGCCCCAGCATTTT CASSRDRGLQPQHF TRBD1 few TRBJ1-5 TRBV6-5 14
TGTGCCATCTCCACAGGGCACGAGACCCAGTACTTC CAISTGHETQYF . . TRBJ2-5 TRBV6-5 12
TGTGCCAGTAGTATCCACACCACTAATGAAAAACTGTTTTTT CASSIHTTNEKLFF . . TRBJ1-4 TRBV19 14
TGTGCCAGCAGCCTTGGAAGCGGGAGAGGATTCGAGCAGTACTTC CASSLGSGRGFEQYF TRBD2 . TRBJ2-7 TRBV27 15
TGTGCCAGCAGCTCCTGGGCTAGCGGCTACAATGAGCAGTTCTTC CASSSWASGYNEQFF TRBD2 . TRBJ2-1 TRBV7-8 15
TGTGCCAGCAGCTCAGCAAACCTACAGGGGGGGAGCACCGGGGAGCTGTTTTTT CASSSANLQGGSTGELFF . once TRBJ2-2 TRBV13 18
TGTGCCAGTAGTGTTATTACAGGGAGCGCTGAAGCTTTCTTT CASSVITGSAEAFF . once TRBJ1-1 TRBV19 14
TGTGCCAGCAGTTTAGGTAGGGGGAATGAGCAGTTCTTC CASSLGRGNEQFF . . TRBJ2-1 TRBV27 13
TGTGCCAGCAGCCAATTAGCGGGGATTTACAATGAGCAGTTCTTC CASSQLAGIYNEQFF TRBD2 . TRBJ2-1 TRBV3-1/TRBV3-2 15
TGTGCCAGCAGCTTAGGGACAGGGTCGTACAATGAGCAGTTCTTC CASSLGTGSYNEQFF TRBD1 . TRBJ2-1 TRBV7-8 15